A single sample gave rise to the 21 T cell receptor beta chains below, sequenced in a study of prognosis after radiotherapy for stage I lung cancer listed by TCRdb under 2021. The sequencer was an Illumina HiSeq 3000. The TCR beta CDR3 region was amplified from genomic DNA by two rounds of multiplex PCR. The first PCR round used primers specific to each TRBV and TRBJ gene, and the primer sequences were filed in Chinese patent CN105087789A. TCRdb reanalyzed the raw reads on its own, using fastp at Q25 for trimming and MiXCR for clone calling, and kept in-frame beta chains. CDR3 protein sequences are deduplicated, and each keeps its most common genes and DNA. Present in this sample are nearly 25,000 distinct CDR3 sequences, approximately 40% of which were seen just once. The ten largest clones represent roughly a fifth of the sample. This specimen was PBMCs, taken before or after stereotactic body radiation therapy (not recorded which). These receptors originate from a donor aged 50 or older with non-small cell lung cancer.

CDR3 sequence reads: CASSLGGDEQYF. CDR3 coding DNA: TGTGCCAGCAGTTTAGGGGGGGACGAGCAGTACTTC. This rearrangement joins TRBV7-3 to TRBJ2-7; perhaps TRBD2 as D (7 bases). The V end was cut by 6 bases, the J end by 5 bases, with 11 bases between. Germline V gene sequence: CDR1 SGHTA, CDR2 FQGTGA. This CDR3 is 12 amino acids long.

This clonotype has a count of ten or more. The chain carries TRBV10-3 and TRBJ2-3, with 10 nucleotides matching TRBD2. Trimming cost V 0 bases and J 6 bases; bases outside gene matches: 3. CDR3 length: 15 residues. Looked up from germline, CDR1 is ENHRY and CDR2 is SYGVKD. In DNA, the CDR3 is TGTGCCATCAGTGAGTCAGCGGGAGGGAGGGATACGCAGTATTTT. This sequence encodes CAISESAGGRDTQYF.

As to this clonotype: This likely stems from a read error, as it lies one base from a far larger clone. The V gene is TRBV6-4, the J gene TRBJ2-3; D is possibly TRBD2 (5 bases). This CDR3 spans 15 amino acids. With 4 bases removed from V and 2 bases from J, the gap between germline ends came to 13 bases. The germline V gene encodes CDR1 MRHNA and CDR2 SNTAGT. The CDR3 bases are TGTGCCAGCAGTGGGACTGAGCTCGCCACAGATACGCAGTATTTT. It translates to CASSGTELATDTQYF.

Turning to this clonotype: This is likely an artifact of a read error, given a far larger clone one base away. This chain connects TRBV20-1 to TRBJ2-7; 16 nucleotides agree with TRBD2. The J segment lost 10 bases and the V segment lost 6 bases, leaving 15 bases of the junction unmatched. The CDR3 loop spans 16 amino acids. Germline V gene lookup returns CDR1 DFQATT and CDR2 SNEGSKA (reference sequence). CDR3 DNA: TGCAGTGCAACCGGGACTAGCGGGAGGGTGACTGATACCCAGTACTTC. Encoded protein: CSATGTSGRVTDTQYF.

This clonotype has at least ten counts. The chain recombines TRBV5-1 with TRBJ2-1; D is unclear. The CDR3 totals 16 residues. The germline CDR1 and CDR2 sequences are SGHRS and YFSETQ. The V end lost 4 bases, the J end lost 7 bases, and 21 bases lay between the germline ends. The CDR3 sequence: CASSPPPGFYMNEQFF. The CDR3 region has the DNA TGCGCCAGCAGCCCGCCCCCCGGGTTTTATATGAATGAGCAGTTCTTC.

V is TRBV2 and J is TRBJ2-2; 8 bases are a match to TRBD2. The V segment lost 6 bases and the J segment 7 bases; nucleotides outside the gene matches: 13. The germline V gene has CDR1 SNHLY and CDR2 FYNNEI. The CDR3 consists of 16 residues. The CDR3 DNA reads as TGTGCCAGCAGAGGACGGGGGGGGCGCAGGAACGGGGAGCTGTTTTTT. Translating gives CASRGRGGRRNGELFF.

Regarding this clonotype: It may be a read error: a sequence one base away is much more abundant. This chain uses TRBV29-1 with TRBJ2-7; tentatively, D is TRBD2 (7 bases). This CDR3 contains 16 residues. CDR1 and CDR2 from the germline V gene are SQVTM and ANQGSEA. The V end lost 0 bases, the J end lost 2 bases, and 17 bases lay between the germline ends. The CDR3 region has the DNA TGCAGCGTTGAAGATTGGGGGCTAGCGGTCACCTACGAGCAGTACTTC. Translation gives CSVEDWGLAVTYEQYF.

In this sample, this clonotype turned up a few times. This probably arose from a read error, given a far larger clone one base away. The gene calls are TRBV6-9 and TRBJ1-1, with a tentative D call TRBD1 (5 bases). Trimming pared 3 bases from V and 3 bases from J, leaving 14 bases between. This CDR3 has 15 amino acids. CDR1 is MNHGY, CDR2 SVAAGI, per germline. The CDR3 DNA reads as TGTGCCAGCAGTTACATATGGGACCAGGACACTGAAGCTTTCTTT. It yields the protein CASSYIWDQDTEAFF.

This clonotype was detected many times. The chain uses TRBV27 and TRBJ1-2; 7 bases are shared with TRBD1. The CDR3 length is 14 residues. V shed 5 bases and J 5 bases; nucleotides not matched to a gene: 8. The germline V gene has CDR1 MNHEY and CDR2 SMNVEV (reference sequence). The CDR3, as DNA: TGTGCCAGCAGTCCAGGGGGGGGGGCGTATGGCTACACCTTC. It encodes CASSPGGGAYGYTF.

The rearrangement joins TRBV7-2 to TRBJ1-5, with D possibly matching TRBD1 (5 bases). CDR3 length: 15 amino acids. The V end was cut by 6 bases, the J end by 1 base, with 13 bases between. Germline CDR1 SGHTA, CDR2 FQGNSA. CDR3 sequence reads: CTSSKGTESNQPQHF. In DNA form, the CDR3 reads TGTACCAGCAGTAAAGGGACGGAGAGCAATCAGCCCCAGCATTTT. Filled out from reference TRBV7-2 and TRBJ1-5, the complete variable domain reads GAGVSQSPSNKVTEKGKDVELRCDPISGHTALYWYRQSLGQGLEFLIYFQGNSAPDKSGLPSDRFSAERTGGSVSTLTIQRTQQEDSAVYLCTSSKGTESNQPQHFGDGTRLSIL.

The sample holds many counts of this clonotype. The genes are TRBV20-1 and TRBJ2-3; perhaps D is TRBD1 or TRBD2 (6 bases each). CDR1 is DFQATT and CDR2 is SNEGSKA in the germline V gene (reference sequence). The length of the CDR3 is 15 residues. Trimming cost V 0 bases and J 1 base, with 11 bases left between them. The CDR3 sequence: CSARDGGGGTDTQYF. CDR3 DNA: TGCAGTGCTAGAGATGGGGGCGGGGGCACAGATACGCAGTATTTT.

This clonotype was seen many times. The chain employs TRBV27 and TRBJ1-5; D unresolved. The germline CDR1 and CDR2 sequences are MNHEY and SMNVEV (reference sequence). The CDR3 is 16 amino acids. Trimming removed 1 base from V and 2 bases from J, with 12 bases in between. The DNA of the CDR3 is TGTGCCAGCAGTTTATATCCCCCCCAGGGCAATCAGCCCCAGCATTTT. Translated, it gives CASSLYPPQGNQPQHF.

This clonotype is labeled as medium-sized. The chain recombines TRBV2 with TRBJ1-6; D unclear. CDR1 is SNHLY and CDR2 is FYNNEI in the germline V gene. V was clipped by 5 bases and J by 7 bases, with 18 bases between them. CDR3 length: 16 residues. CDR3 DNA: TGTGCCAGCAGTAAAAGTTCCACAAGCGGGAATTCACCCCTCCACTTT. Protein product: CASSKSSTSGNSPLHF.

This clonotype has a handful of counts. The V and J genes are TRBV11-2 and TRBJ2-2, with 8 bases lining up with TRBD2. V shed 5 bases and J 7 bases; nucleotides not matched to a gene: 12. Germline loops: CDR1 SGHAT, CDR2 FQNNGV. This CDR3 region has 16 residues. CDR3 amino acids: CASSPRGGRTIGELFF. The CDR3, as DNA: TGTGCCAGCAGCCCTCGCGGCGGGAGGACGATCGGGGAGCTGTTTTTT. Variable domain in full (rest from reference TRBV11-2 and TRBJ2-2): EAGVAQSPRYKIIEKRQSVAFWCNPISGHATLYWYQQILGQGPKLLIQFQNNGVVDDSQLPKDRFSAERLKGVDSTLKIQPAKLEDSAVYLCASSPRGGRTIGELFFGEGSRLTVL.

This clonotype was counted once. Here the CDR3 DNA reads TGTGCCAGTAGTATGGTGACGAACACTGAAGCTTTCTTT. This codes for CASSMVTNTEAFF. The chain combines TRBV19 with TRBJ1-1; D gene uncertain. Trimming took off 3 bases at V and 1 base at J, with 6 bases between the two ends. CDR1 is LNHDA, CDR2 SQIVND, per germline (reference sequence). This CDR3 has 13 amino acids.

This clonotype was seen repeatedly, ten times or more. The J gene is TRBJ2-3, the V gene TRBV5-5; TRBD2 aligns across 9 bases. The CDR3 is made up of 16 amino acids. Germline V lookup: CDR1 SGHKS, CDR2 YYEKEE (reference sequence). The V and J ends lost 1 base and 0 bases, in that order; junction bases with no gene match: 3. CDR3 amino acids: CASSLPGLASTDTQYF. As DNA, the CDR3 is TGTGCCAGCAGCTTGCCGGGACTAGCAAGCACAGATACGCAGTATTTT.

The rearrangement joins TRBV6-1 to TRBJ2-2; D gene unclear. With 2 bases removed from V and 5 bases from J, the gap between germline ends came to 9 bases. CDR1 and CDR2 from the germline V gene are MNHNS and SASEGT. This CDR3 comprises 14 residues. The CDR3 region has the DNA TGTGCCAGCAGTGAACCCCCCCAGACCGGGGAGCTGTTTTTT. Translation gives CASSEPPQTGELFF.

This clonotype was seen repeatedly, ten times or more. With a much larger clone just one base away, this may be a read error. The chain combines TRBV6-2 or TRBV6-3 with TRBJ2-7; tentative D call: TRBD2 (5 bases). V was cut by 0 bases and J by 9 bases, with 12 bases left in between. This CDR3 is built from 13 residues. CDR1 is MNHEY, CDR2 SVGEGT, per germline. The CDR3: CASSYSTAGGQYF. CDR3 in DNA: TGTGCCAGCAGTTACTCGACCGCGGGCGGGCAGTACTTC.

This clonotype showed up many times. The genes are TRBV9 and TRBJ1-2; tentative D call: TRBD1 (5 bases). Germline V gene lookup returns CDR1 SGDLS and CDR2 YYNGEE. V gave up 3 bases and J gave up 10 bases, with 7 bases separating them. The CDR3 spans 10 residues. The CDR3 is CASSGGVYTF. CDR3 sequence (DNA): TGTGCCAGCAGCGGAGGGGTCTACACCTTC.

Relative to its sample, this clonotype is medium-sized. The CDR3 region has the DNA TGCAGTGCCTTTAGCGGGAGCTCCTACGAGCAGTACTTC. Its translation: CSAFSGSSYEQYF. This chain joins TRBV20-1 and TRBJ2-7; 9 bases line up with TRBD2. J was trimmed by 0 bases and V by 6 bases; bases with no gene match: 3. This CDR3 is 13 amino acids long. Germline V gene sequence: CDR1 DFQATT, CDR2 SNEGSKA (reference sequence).

The chain carries TRBV12-3 or TRBV12-4 and TRBJ1-6; the match to TRBD1 covers 9 bases. With V trimmed by 9 bases and J by 12 bases, 12 bases remained unmatched. This CDR3 comprises 14 residues. CDR3 region: CASSRTGAVRPLHF. Here the CDR3 DNA reads TGTGCCAGTAGTAGGACAGGGGCGGTAAGACCCCTCCACTTT.